The 6 T cell receptor beta chains reported below all come from one sample, sequenced in a study of T cells expressing NK-cell markers. TCRdb reanalyzed the 5' RACE reads and collapses them to one entry per CDR3 protein, without DNA. The sample totals about 260,000 distinct CDR3 sequences. Sequencing used blood T cells: a sorted CD56 or NKG2C T cell subset, CD4+ or CD8+ T cells, or bulk PBMC T cells (not recorded which). The source is a woman between 18 and 70 years old in good health.

The chain carries TRBV29-1 and TRBJ2-3. CDR3 length: 11 amino acids. CDR1 is SQVTM, CDR2 ANQGSEA, per germline. The CDR3 reads CSAKLWDTQYF.

This chain uses TRBV6-5 with TRBJ1-2. CDR1 and CDR2 (germline): MNHEY, SVGAGI. The CDR3 sequence is 16 residues long. The CDR3 loop is CASSYSAATSVYGYTF.

CDR3 sequence reads: CASSSPGRPGGYTF. This sequence joins TRBV19 and TRBJ1-2; without DNA, the TCRdb call of TRBD1 cannot be checked. The CDR3 runs 14 residues. Looked up from germline, CDR1 is LNHDA and CDR2 is SQIVND (reference sequence).

The chain joins TRBV28 to TRBJ2-1; without DNA, the TCRdb call of TRBD1 cannot be checked. This CDR3 contains 14 residues. Per germline, CDR1 MDHEN and CDR2 SYDVKM. The CDR3 sequence: CASRLVRGGNEQFF.

V is TRBV7-9 and J is TRBJ1-2; TCRdb calls TRBD1, which cannot be checked without DNA. CDR1 is SEHNR, CDR2 FQNEAQ, per germline (reference sequence). The CDR3 length is 13 residues. This chain's CDR3 is CASSRGQNYGYTF.

This sequence joins TRBV18 and TRBJ2-3; the D call of TRBD2 rests on TCRdb alone, since no DNA is present to check it. The germline CDR1 and CDR2 sequences are KGHSH and LQKENI. The CDR3 runs to 15 residues. The CDR3 sequence: CASYRTSGSTDTQYF.